The source of this T cell receptor beta chain is a study of T cells in localized non-small cell lung cancer. Clones were sequenced by immunoSEQ multiplex PCR, and TCRdb holds only the in-frame ones, with some missing. The data show over 35,000 clones, approximately 80% seen once. This clone is medium-sized within its sample. This CDR3 contains 15 residues. V lost 0 bases, J lost 7 bases, and 5 bases stayed unmatched. Germline CDR1 and CDR2: LGHNA and YSLEER. This clonotype was obtained from a male donor at least 60 years old with stage II lung adenocarcinoma. The starting material was peripheral blood mononuclear cells, obtained before any cancer treatment. The chain employs TRBV4-3 and TRBJ2-1, with 8 positions matching TRBD2. As DNA, the CDR3 is TGCGCCAGCAGCCAAGATGGCAGCGGGAGTAATGAGCAGTTCTTC. Translating it yields CASSQDGSGSNEQFF.